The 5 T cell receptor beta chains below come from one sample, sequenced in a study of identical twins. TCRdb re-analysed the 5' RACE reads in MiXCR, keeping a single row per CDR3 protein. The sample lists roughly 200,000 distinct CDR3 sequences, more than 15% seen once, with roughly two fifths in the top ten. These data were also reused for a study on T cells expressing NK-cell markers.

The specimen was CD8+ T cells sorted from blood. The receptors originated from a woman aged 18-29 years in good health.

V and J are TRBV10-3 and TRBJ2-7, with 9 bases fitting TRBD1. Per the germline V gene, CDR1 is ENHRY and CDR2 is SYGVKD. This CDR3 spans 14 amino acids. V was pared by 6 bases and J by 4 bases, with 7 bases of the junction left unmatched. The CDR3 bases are TGTGCCATCAGGGGACAGGGCCGGGAGTACGAGCAGTACTTC. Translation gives CAIRGQGREYEQYF.

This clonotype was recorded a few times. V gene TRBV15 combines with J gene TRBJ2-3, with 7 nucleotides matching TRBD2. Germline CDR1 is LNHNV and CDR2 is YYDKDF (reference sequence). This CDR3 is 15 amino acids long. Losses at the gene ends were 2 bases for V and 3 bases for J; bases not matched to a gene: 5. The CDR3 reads CATSRTSGATDTQYF. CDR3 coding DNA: TGTGCCACCAGCAGAACAAGCGGGGCTACAGATACGCAGTATTTT.

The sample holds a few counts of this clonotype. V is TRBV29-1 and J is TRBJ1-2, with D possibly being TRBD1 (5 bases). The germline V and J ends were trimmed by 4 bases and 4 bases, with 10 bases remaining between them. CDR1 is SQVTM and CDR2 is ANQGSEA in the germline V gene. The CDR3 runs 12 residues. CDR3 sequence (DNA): TGCAGCGTTGGGCAGGGCCTCTATGGCTACACCTTC. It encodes CSVGQGLYGYTF. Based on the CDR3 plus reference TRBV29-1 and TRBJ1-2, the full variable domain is SAVISQKPSRDICQRGTSLTIQCQVDSQVTMMFWYRQQPGQSLTLIATANQGSEATYESGFVIDKFPISRPNLTFSTLTVSNMSPEDSSIYLCSVGQGLYGYTFGSGTRLTVV.

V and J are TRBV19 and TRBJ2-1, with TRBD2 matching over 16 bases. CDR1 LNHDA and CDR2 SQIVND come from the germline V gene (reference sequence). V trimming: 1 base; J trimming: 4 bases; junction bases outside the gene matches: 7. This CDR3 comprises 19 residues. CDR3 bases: TGTGCCAGTAGTATAGGCCCCCCGGGACTAGCGGGAGGGTACAATGAGCAGTTCTTC. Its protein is CASSIGPPGLAGGYNEQFF.

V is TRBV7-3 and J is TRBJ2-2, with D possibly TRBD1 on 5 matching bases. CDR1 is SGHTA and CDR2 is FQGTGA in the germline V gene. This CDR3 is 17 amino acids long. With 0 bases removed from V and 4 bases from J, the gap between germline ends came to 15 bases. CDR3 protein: CASSLTLRTPGTGELFF. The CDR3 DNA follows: TGTGCCAGCAGCTTAACGTTAAGGACACCGGGCACCGGGGAGCTGTTTTTT.